Below are 16 T cell receptor beta chains sequenced from a single sample in a study of cytomegalovirus exposure and HLA in healthy donors. Amplification used 60 Vbeta primers and 13 Jbeta primers. Assay used: immunoSEQ multiplex PCR; TCRdb lists only in-frame clones, some missing. The table includes some 110,000 clones, about 68% detected once. The sample consisted of PBMCs. The receptor source for this set is a woman aged 45-59 years in good health and CMV-seropositive.

The chain carries TRBV19 and TRBJ2-5, with 14 positions matching TRBD2. The CDR3 runs 16 residues. J lost 6 bases, V lost 3 bases, and 6 bases had no gene match. Germline CDR1 reads LNHDA; CDR2 reads SQIVND (reference sequence). The CDR3 is CASSIAGTSGSKTQYF. CDR3 coding DNA: TGTGCCAGTAGTATTGCCGGGACTAGCGGGAGTAAGACCCAGTACTTC.

The V gene is TRBV6-6, the J gene TRBJ2-7, with D maybe TRBD2 (6 bases). The V gene's germline CDR1 is MNHNY and CDR2 SVGAGI (reference sequence). Trimming pared 5 bases from V and 4 bases from J, leaving 21 bases between. The CDR3 covers 16 residues. For the CDR3, the DNA is TGTGCCAGCAGTCCACTTTCTAGCGCCGGGGGTTACGAGCAGTACTTC. Amino acids: CASSPLSSAGGYEQYF.

This rearrangement joins TRBV7-2 to TRBJ2-7, with 7 bases fitting TRBD2. The CDR3 has 13 residues. Germline V gene lookup returns CDR1 SGHTA and CDR2 FQGNSA. J was trimmed by 3 bases and V by 5 bases; bases with no gene match: 4. The CDR3 sequence: CASSPGGGYEQYF. In DNA form, the CDR3 reads TGTGCCAGCAGCCCCGGCGGGGGCTACGAGCAGTACTTC. Full variable domain (rest looked up from reference TRBV7-2 and TRBJ2-7): GAGVSQSPSNKVTEKGKDVELRCDPISGHTALYWYRQSLGQGLEFLIYFQGNSAPDKSGLPSDRFSAERTGGSVSTLTIQRTQQEDSAVYLCASSPGGGYEQYFGPGTRLTVT.

The J gene is TRBJ1-6, the V gene TRBV5-1, with D possibly being TRBD1 (6 bases). CDR1 is SGHRS, CDR2 YFSETQ, per germline. Trimming stripped 4 bases from V and 9 bases from J, with 14 bases between. CDR3 length equals 14 residues. The CDR3 sequence: CASSPSGVGSPLHF. The DNA of the CDR3 is TGCGCCAGCAGCCCTTCAGGGGTCGGTTCACCCCTCCACTTT.

This clone was seen more than once but under ten times. This chain joins TRBV4-3 and TRBJ2-7, with 14 bases that match TRBD2. With V trimmed by 3 bases and J by 4 bases, 8 bases remained unmatched. There are 17 residues in the CDR3. The germline CDR1 and CDR2 sequences are LGHNA and YSLEER. This chain's CDR3 is CASSHSGTSGRNYEQYF. DNA for the CDR3: TGCGCCAGCAGCCATTCCGGGACTAGCGGGAGAAATTACGAGCAGTACTTC.

This clone has a handful of counts. V and J are TRBV5-1 and TRBJ2-7; D unresolved. V was cut by 1 base and J by 1 base, with 9 bases left in between. The CDR3 has 14 residues. CDR1 and CDR2 from the germline V gene are SGHRS and YFSETQ. The CDR3, as DNA: TGCGCCAGCAGCTTGCCGGCAGGTTCCTACGAGCAGTACTTC. Protein: CASSLPAGSYEQYF. Based on the CDR3 plus reference TRBV5-1 and TRBJ2-7, the full variable domain is KAGVTQTPRYLIKTRGQQVTLSCSPISGHRSVSWYQQTPGQGLQFLFEYFSETQRNKGNFPGRFSGRQFSNSRSEMNVSTLELGDSALYLCASSLPAGSYEQYFGPGTRLTVT.

The J gene is TRBJ2-1, the V gene TRBV6-1; D ambiguous. Germline V gene data show CDR1 as MNHNS and CDR2 as SASEGT. The CDR3 consists of 14 residues. With 1 base removed from V and 6 bases from J, the gap between germline ends came to 10 bases. CDR3 sequence (DNA): TGTGCCAGCAGTGAAGATAGCCCCCTCAATGAGCAGTTCTTC. It is translated as CASSEDSPLNEQFF.

This chain joins TRBV18 and TRBJ1-5, with TRBD1 as a possible D gene (6 bases). The CDR3 runs 17 residues. From germline, CDR1 is KGHSH and CDR2 LQKENI. Trimming took off 4 bases at V and 1 base at J, with 17 bases between the two ends. DNA of the CDR3: TGTGCCAGCTCACAGGCATCAGGGGAATGGAGCAATCAGCCCCAGCATTTT. The encoded protein is CASSQASGEWSNQPQHF.

The sample holds a few counts of this clone. This sequence joins TRBV2 and TRBJ2-1; 10 bases map to TRBD2. The CDR3 length is 13 residues. Germline CDR1 and CDR2: SNHLY and FYNNEI. The V segment lost 7 bases and the J segment 5 bases; nucleotides outside the gene matches: 2. This CDR3 reads CASTSGRNNEQFF. The CDR3 region has the DNA TGTGCCAGCACTAGCGGGAGAAACAATGAGCAGTTCTTC.

The chain uses TRBV5-1 and TRBJ1-3; TRBD1 agrees at 8 bases. This CDR3 has 17 residues. After removal of 3 bases from V and 3 bases from J, the junction contained 11 bases not matched to a gene. The germline V gene encodes CDR1 SGHRS and CDR2 YFSETQ. The CDR3 DNA reads TGCGCCAGCAGCTCCACTACGACAGGGGCGATTGGAAACACCATATATTTT. Translating it yields CASSSTTTGAIGNTIYF.

This clone occurred a few times. V is TRBV9 and J is TRBJ1-1; 8 nucleotides agree with TRBD1. V shed 4 bases, J shed 1 base, and the junction held 6 bases outside the gene matches. Looked up from germline, CDR1 is SGDLS and CDR2 is YYNGEE. The CDR3 is made up of 15 amino acids. The CDR3 coding sequence is TGTGCCAGCAGCCCCCTGGGACAGGCGAACACTGAAGCTTTCTTT. It specifies CASSPLGQANTEAFF.

The chain carries TRBV11-2 and TRBJ1-2, with a weak D call TRBD1 (5 bases). CDR1 SGHAT and CDR2 FQNNGV come from the germline V gene. Deletions cut 1 base from V and 3 bases from J, with 12 bases between. This CDR3 region has 15 residues. Written as DNA, the CDR3 is TGTGCCAGCAGCTTAGTAGGGGCGCCCGACTATGGCTACACCTTC. Residues: CASSLVGAPDYGYTF.

The rearrangement links TRBV27 to TRBJ2-1, with TRBD2 matching over 7 bases. The germline V gene has CDR1 MNHEY and CDR2 SMNVEV (reference sequence). Trimming at V came to 7 bases and at J to 6 bases, leaving 12 bases not matched to a gene. This CDR3 is 15 amino acids long. CDR3 DNA sequence: TGTGCCAGCACCGTTAGCGGGCGGTATCCCAATGAGCAGTTCTTC. Translating it yields CASTVSGRYPNEQFF.

J is TRBJ1-1 and V is TRBV18; D is undetermined. Germline CDR1 and CDR2: KGHSH and LQKENI. This CDR3 is built from 13 residues. V lost 6 bases to trimming and J lost 2 bases, with 10 bases between them. CDR3 region: CASSQVGNTEAFF. Written as DNA, the CDR3 is TGTGCCAGCTCGCAGGTGGGTAACACTGAAGCTTTCTTT.

This clone was found once. The genes are TRBV4-3 and TRBJ1-2; TRBD1 agrees at 7 bases. Looked up from germline, CDR1 is LGHNA and CDR2 is YSLEER. V shed 3 bases and J 4 bases; nucleotides not matched to a gene: 8. The CDR3 is 15 amino acids. The chain's CDR3 is CASSQVKGQPYGYTF. DNA for the CDR3: TGCGCCAGCAGCCAGGTAAAGGGACAGCCCTATGGCTACACCTTC.

The chain combines TRBV5-1 with TRBJ2-7, with TRBD1 identical over 7 bases. This CDR3 is 15 amino acids long. With V trimmed by 4 bases and J by 0 bases, 7 bases remained unmatched. The germline V gene encodes CDR1 SGHRS and CDR2 YFSETQ. CDR3 nucleotide sequence: TGCGCCAGCAGCGACGATCCAGGGGGCTCCTACGAGCAGTACTTC. Translated, it gives CASSDDPGGSYEQYF.